This is a list of T cell receptor beta chains from one sample in a study of cytomegalovirus exposure and HLA in healthy donors. Libraries were prepared by immunoSEQ multiplex PCR; TCRdb keeps only in-frame clonotypes and omits some of them. Among roughly 100,000 clones listed, under 80% were seen once. Sequencing was done on a sample of PBMCs. The receptors stem from a man aged 60 to 75 in good health and CMV-seronegative. CDR3s include the opening cysteine and the closing phenylalanine or tryptophan. A D gene is named only where the DNA matches it firmly. Expanded clones get a size class; other rows say once, few or many, or leave the size out.

clone_size d_call j_call v_call cdr3_nt cdr3_aa
few . TRBJ1-4 TRBV6-5 TGTGCCAGCAGTTACTCGAGGCAGGGTGGAAGTGGAAAACTGTTTTTT CASSYSRQGGSGKLFF
once . TRBJ2-5 TRBV5-1 TGCGCCAGCAGCCTCCTAAGTCTGGAGACCCAGTACTTC CASSLLSLETQYF
. TRBD1 TRBJ2-1 TRBV4-2 TGTGCCAGCAGCCAAGCAGGGGGCCAGTTGAATGAGCAGTTCTTC CASSQAGGQLNEQFF
. TRBD2 TRBJ2-1 TRBV13 TGTGCCAGCAGCTTACAGCCTAGCGGGGGGGGGCAGTTCTTC CASSLQPSGGGQFF
. . TRBJ2-4 TRBV4-2 TGTGCCAGCAGCCAACAGGGACAACTCAAAAACATTCAGTACTTC CASSQQGQLKNIQYF
. TRBD1 TRBJ1-4 TRBV9 TGTGCCAGCAGCCTTGTCGGGACAGGGAATGAAAAACTGTTTTTT CASSLVGTGNEKLFF
. TRBD2 TRBJ2-5 TRBV11-3 TGTGCCAGCAGCTTAGGGTATGCGGGGGAAGAGACCCAGTACTTC CASSLGYAGEETQYF
. TRBD2 TRBJ2-1 TRBV6-4 TGTGCCAGCAGTGACGGGCGGGGGGGGAACAATGAGCAGTTCTTC CASSDGRGGNNEQFF
once . TRBJ1-4 TRBV5-5 TGTGCCAGCGAGGCTAGTCGCGGAGATGAAAAACTGTTTTTT CASEASRGDEKLFF
. . TRBJ2-5 TRBV18 TGTGCCAGCTCCCCGGGATGGCGCCAAGAGACCCAGTACTTC CASSPGWRQETQYF
. TRBD2 TRBJ2-5 TRBV5-4 TGTGCCAGCAGCCCAGGACTAGCGGGGGGCCCTATTATGCAAGAGACCCAGTACTTC CASSPGLAGGPIMQETQYF
. TRBD1 TRBJ2-7 TRBV30 TGTGCCTGGGGAAACCCCGGGACAGCGACCTACGAGCAGTACTTC CAWGNPGTATYEQYF
. TRBD1 TRBJ2-3 TRBV2 TGTGCCAGCAGTATTACCCAGGGGGCGATTAGCACAGATACGCAGTATTTT CASSITQGAISTDTQYF
. . TRBJ1-2 TRBV7-2 TGTGCCAGCAGCTTAGGTCTGAGACTCACCTTC CASSLGLRLTF
. TRBD2 TRBJ2-2 TRBV6-5 TGTGCCAGCACCCTAGCGGGGTTCCCCGGCGGGGAGCTGTTTTTT CASTLAGFPGGELFF
. . TRBJ1-1 TRBV2 TGTGCCAGCAGTGCTGGAGGGGGGGTCACTGAAGCTTTCTTT CASSAGGGVTEAFF
. TRBD2 TRBJ2-3 TRBV30 TGTGCCTGGAGTGTTCTAGCGGGCGGAGATACGCAGTATTTT CAWSVLAGGDTQYF
. TRBD2 TRBJ2-5 TRBV10-3 TGTGCCATCAGTCCATCACGGGGGGGGGTAGACGAGACCCAGTACTTC CAISPSRGGVDETQYF
. TRBD1 TRBJ2-7 TRBV6-1 TGTGCCAGCTCGGACAGGGGGGCGGACGAGCAGTACTTC CASSDRGADEQYF
. . TRBJ2-7 TRBV9 TGTGCCAGCAGCCCGCGACAGGCTACCTACGAGCAGTACTTC CASSPRQATYEQYF
few . TRBJ2-5 TRBV11-2 TGTGCCAGCAGCTTAGCCCGAACAGACATGGATGAGACCCAGTACTTC CASSLARTDMDETQYF
. . TRBJ1-3 TRBV2 TGTGCCAGCAGCGGGATGGCGGGAAACACCATATATTTT CASSGMAGNTIYF
. . TRBJ1-5 TRBV7-9 TGTGCCAGCAGCTTAGCGGCTCGGGGGGGCGGGGATCAGCCCCAGCATTTT CASSLAARGGGDQPQHF
. . TRBJ2-2 TRBV4-2 TGTGCCAGCAGCCAAGTGTTCTCTGCCAGCACCGGGGAGCTGTTTTTT CASSQVFSASTGELFF
. . TRBJ1-3 TRBV7-3 TGTGCCAGCAGCTTGGGGGGGGGAAACACCATATATTTT CASSLGGGNTIYF
. . TRBJ2-7 TRBV5-6 TGTGCCAGCAGCCAGGGTACAGGGACCTACGAGCAGTACTTC CASSQGTGTYEQYF
. TRBD2 TRBJ2-2 TRBV2 TGTGCCAGCAGGAGTAGCGGGGGGGCAAACACCGGGGAGCTGTTTTTT CASRSSGGANTGELFF
. TRBD2 TRBJ2-3 TRBV7-2 TGTGCCAGTGGACTAGCGGGGCTGGCCACAGATACGCAGTATTTT CASGLAGLATDTQYF
once TRBD2 TRBJ2-1 TRBV6-5 TGTGCCAGCAGTTCTTCCGGGGGGATACTCTACAATGAGCAGTTCTTC CASSSSGGILYNEQFF
. . TRBJ1-1 TRBV7-7 TGTGCCAGCAGCCCCCTAAGGGGCGGCACTGAAGCTTTCTTT CASSPLRGGTEAFF
. . TRBJ1-2 TRBV6-1 TGTGCCAGCAGTGGTGCATACCGACAGGCTAACTATGGCTACACCTTC CASSGAYRQANYGYTF
. . TRBJ1-2 TRBV5-4 TGTGCCAGCAGCTTACAGGGTCACTATGGCTACACCTTC CASSLQGHYGYTF
. . TRBJ1-2 TRBV7-2 TGTGCCAGCAGCTATCAGGGTAGTAGCGGCTACACCTTC CASSYQGSSGYTF
few . TRBJ1-4 TRBV5-1 TGCGCCAGCAGCTTGGACTACTCCGGAGAAAAACTGTTTTTT CASSLDYSGEKLFF
. TRBD2 TRBJ2-1 TRBV7-2 TGTGCCAGCAGGTCCGCGGGGGGGCGGGACAATGAGCAGTTCTTC CASRSAGGRDNEQFF
. . TRBJ1-5 TRBV7-2 TGTGCCAGCAGCTTTAATCGGGACAATCAGCCCCAGCATTTT CASSFNRDNQPQHF
. TRBD2 TRBJ2-3 TRBV2 TGTGCCAGCAGTGAAGCAGGAGCGGGGGCCACAGATACGCAGTATTTT CASSEAGAGATDTQYF
. TRBD1 TRBJ1-4 TRBV6-5 TGTGCCAGCAGTTTCACCGGGACAGGGAATGAAAAACTGTTTTTT CASSFTGTGNEKLFF
. TRBD1 TRBJ2-2 TRBV18 TGTGCCAGCTCACCCGGGACAGGGTGGACCGGGGAGCTGTTTTTT CASSPGTGWTGELFF
. TRBD1 TRBJ2-5 TRBV7-2 TGTGCCAGCAGCAGACAGGGCTCCTCTTGGGAGACCCAGTACTTC CASSRQGSSWETQYF
once TRBD2 TRBJ2-1 TRBV2 TGTGCCAGCAGCAGGACTAGCGGGGGAACCTACAATGAGCAGTTCTTC CASSRTSGGTYNEQFF
. . TRBJ1-6 TRBV7-9 TGTGCCAGCAGCCCTCGGGTTAACTCCTATAATTCACCCCTCCACTTT CASSPRVNSYNSPLHF
. TRBD2 TRBJ2-2 TRBV4-3 TGCGCCAGCAGCCAAGATTGGGGGGGGGACACCGGGGAGCTGTTTTTT CASSQDWGGDTGELFF
. . TRBJ1-5 TRBV27 TGTGCCAGCAGTTTATCGAAGGGGGGCAATCAGCCCCAGCATTTT CASSLSKGGNQPQHF
. . TRBJ1-3 TRBV2 TGTGCCAGCAGTGAGAACAGGGAAGTCTCTGGAAACACCATATATTTT CASSENREVSGNTIYF
. . TRBJ1-1 TRBV6-5 TGTGCCAGCAGAGGGACAAAAGCAGATGAAGCTTTCTTT CASRGTKADEAFF
. . TRBJ2-3 TRBV30 TGTGCCAGGACGACAGGCACAGATACGCAGTATTTT CARTTGTDTQYF
. . TRBJ2-5 TRBV7-6 TGTGCCAGCAGCTTTTTGGGGGGGGCCCAGCAAGAGACCCAGTACTTC CASSFLGGAQQETQYF
. . TRBJ2-5 TRBV5-6 TGTGCCAGCAGCTTGGGGGCAGGGGGGAAGACCCAGTACTTC CASSLGAGGKTQYF
. TRBD2 TRBJ2-3 TRBV5-1 TGCGCCAGCAGCCCGCCTGTCGGGACTAGGGGAGATACGCAGTATTTT CASSPPVGTRGDTQYF
. . TRBJ1-4 TRBV6-1 TGTGCCAGCGGGGCCGCTTGGACTAATGAAAAACTGTTTTTT CASGAAWTNEKLFF
. . TRBJ1-2 TRBV6-5 TGTGCCAGCAGTTACTCAGGGAGGGAGGCCTATGGCTACACCTTC CASSYSGREAYGYTF